This TCR beta chain was sequenced during a study of T-cell memory formation after mild COVID-19. Study context: TCR clusters were mostly confined to one donor each. General study results and limits: Clones that shrank (day 15 to 85) were balanced CD4/CD8, whereas later expanders leaned CD4+.

Deletions cut 5 bases from V and 7 bases from J, with 11 bases between. Per germline, CDR1 SGHTA and CDR2 FQGNSA. The CDR3 covers 12 residues. A few counts support this clonotype. The antigen remains undetermined. Each CDR3 protein gets one entry after TCRdb re-called the 5' RACE reads with MiXCR. The repertoire holds 100,000 to 150,000 distinct CDR3 sequences, with 15% to 20% as singletons. The specimen sequenced was PBMCs or a T cell subset sorted from them (not recorded which). V usage is TRBV7-2 and J usage is TRBJ2-5; possibly TRBD1 or TRBD2 for D (5 bases each). This TCR was recovered from a man between 18 and 29 years old who had mild COVID-19 (a few samples of this study predate the infection). Cell type and time point are not known. CDR3 bases: TGTGCCAGCAGCCGACTTGGGGGGACCCAGTACTTC. This sequence encodes CASSRLGGTQYF.